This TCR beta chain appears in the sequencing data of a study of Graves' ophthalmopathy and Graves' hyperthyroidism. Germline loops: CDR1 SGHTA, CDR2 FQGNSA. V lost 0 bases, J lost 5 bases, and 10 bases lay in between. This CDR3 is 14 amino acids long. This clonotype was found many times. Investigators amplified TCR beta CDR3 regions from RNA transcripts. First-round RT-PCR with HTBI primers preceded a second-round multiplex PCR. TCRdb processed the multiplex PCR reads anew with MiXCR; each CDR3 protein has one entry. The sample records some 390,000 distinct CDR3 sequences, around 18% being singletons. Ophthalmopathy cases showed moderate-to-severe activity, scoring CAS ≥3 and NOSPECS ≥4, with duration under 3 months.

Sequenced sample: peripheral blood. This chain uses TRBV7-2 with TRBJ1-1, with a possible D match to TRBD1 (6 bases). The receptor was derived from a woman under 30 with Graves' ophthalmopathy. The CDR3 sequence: CASSLALQGTEAFF. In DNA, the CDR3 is TGTGCCAGCAGCTTAGCCTTACAGGGAACTGAAGCTTTCTTT. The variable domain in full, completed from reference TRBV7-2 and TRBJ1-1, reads GAGVSQSPSNKVTEKGKDVELRCDPISGHTALYWYRQSLGQGLEFLIYFQGNSAPDKSGLPSDRFSAERTGGSVSTLTIQRTQQEDSAVYLCASSLALQGTEAFFGQGTRLTVV.